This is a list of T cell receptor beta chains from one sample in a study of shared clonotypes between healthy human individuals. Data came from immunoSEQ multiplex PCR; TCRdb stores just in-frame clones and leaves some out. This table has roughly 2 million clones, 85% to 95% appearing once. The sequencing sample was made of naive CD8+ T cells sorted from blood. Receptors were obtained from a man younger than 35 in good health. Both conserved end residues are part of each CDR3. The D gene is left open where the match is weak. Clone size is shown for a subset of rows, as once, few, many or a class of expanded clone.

CASSGGQAPYEQYF	TGTGCCAGTAGTGGGGGGCAGGCCCCCTACGAGCAGTACTTC	-	-	TRBV19	TRBJ2-7
CASGDSSGNTIYF	TGTGCCAGCGGGGACAGCTCTGGAAACACCATATATTTT	TRBD1	-	TRBV13	TRBJ1-3
CASTGDSYNSPLHF	TGTGCCAGCACCGGGGACAGTTATAATTCACCCCTCCACTTT	TRBD1	-	TRBV13	TRBJ1-6
CASSLMGQQETQYF	TGCGCCAGCAGCCTAATGGGTCAGCAAGAGACCCAGTACTTC	-	once	TRBV5-1	TRBJ2-5
CASSTTVPDYNEQFF	TGTGCCAGCAGCACGACAGTGCCCGACTACAATGAGCAGTTCTTC	-	-	TRBV7-9	TRBJ2-1
CASSALEQGAYEQYF	TGCGCCAGCAGCGCCCTCGAACAGGGTGCCTACGAGCAGTACTTC	-	-	TRBV5-1	TRBJ2-7
CASSSLAGGQETQYF	TGTGCCAGCAGCTCGCTAGCGGGGGGGCAAGAGACCCAGTACTTC	TRBD2	-	TRBV7-9	TRBJ2-5
CASRKTVEGNQPQHF	TGTGCCAGCAGAAAAACAGTTGAAGGCAATCAGCCCCAGCATTTT	-	-	TRBV2	TRBJ1-5
CAISEGGTTAKNIQYF	TGTGCCATCAGTGAGGGGGGGACAACGGCCAAAAACATTCAGTACTTC	-	-	TRBV10-3	TRBJ2-4
CASSQTGTGAYNSPLHF	TGTGCCAGCAGCCAAACCGGGACAGGGGCGTATAATTCACCCCTCCACTTT	TRBD1	-	TRBV7-9	TRBJ1-6
CASSLGGDTQYF	TGTGCCAGCAGTTTAGGGGGAGATACGCAGTATTTT	-	-	TRBV6-5	TRBJ2-3